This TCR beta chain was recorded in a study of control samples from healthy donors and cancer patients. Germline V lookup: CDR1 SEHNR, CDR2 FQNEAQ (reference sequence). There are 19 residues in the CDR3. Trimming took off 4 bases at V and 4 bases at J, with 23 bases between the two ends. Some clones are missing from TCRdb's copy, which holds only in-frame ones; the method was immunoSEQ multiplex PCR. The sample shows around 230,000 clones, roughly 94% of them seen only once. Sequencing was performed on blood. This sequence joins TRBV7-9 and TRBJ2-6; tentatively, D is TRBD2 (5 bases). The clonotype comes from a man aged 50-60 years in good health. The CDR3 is CASSSDLGVKSSGANVLTF. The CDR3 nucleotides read TGTGCCAGCAGCTCTGACCTGGGAGTCAAAAGCTCCGGGGCCAACGTCCTGACTTTC.